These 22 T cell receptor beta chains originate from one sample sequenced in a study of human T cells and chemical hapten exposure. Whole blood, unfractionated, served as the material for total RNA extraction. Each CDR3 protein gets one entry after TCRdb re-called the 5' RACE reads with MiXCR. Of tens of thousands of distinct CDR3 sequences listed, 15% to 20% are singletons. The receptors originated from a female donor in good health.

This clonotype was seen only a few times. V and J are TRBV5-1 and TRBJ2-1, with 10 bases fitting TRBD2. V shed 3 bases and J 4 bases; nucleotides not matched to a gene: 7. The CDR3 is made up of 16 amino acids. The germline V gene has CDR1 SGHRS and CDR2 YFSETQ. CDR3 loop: CASSSSSGGLYNEQFF. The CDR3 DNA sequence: TGCGCCAGCAGCTCTTCTAGCGGGGGTCTTTACAATGAGCAGTTCTTC.

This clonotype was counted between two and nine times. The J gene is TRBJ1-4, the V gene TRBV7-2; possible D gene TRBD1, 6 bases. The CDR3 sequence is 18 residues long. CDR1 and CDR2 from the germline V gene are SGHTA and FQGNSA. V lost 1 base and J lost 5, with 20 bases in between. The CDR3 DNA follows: TGTGCCAGCAGCTTAGGTGGGCCGGGGGCCGGATTAAATGAAAAACTGTTTTTT. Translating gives CASSLGGPGAGLNEKLFF.

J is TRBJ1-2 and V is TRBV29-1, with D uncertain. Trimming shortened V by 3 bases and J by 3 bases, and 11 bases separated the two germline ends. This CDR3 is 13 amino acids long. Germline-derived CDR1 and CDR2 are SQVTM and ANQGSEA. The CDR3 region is CSVDGDWDYGYTF. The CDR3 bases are TGCAGCGTTGATGGTGACTGGGACTATGGCTACACCTTC.

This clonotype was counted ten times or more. The CDR3 is CASRNDAGGKVTEAFF. CDR3 sequence (DNA): TGTGCCAGCAGGAATGACGCGGGAGGAAAAGTCACTGAAGCTTTCTTT. The J gene is TRBJ1-1, the V gene TRBV27, with D uncertain. The CDR3 extends over 16 amino acids. V dropped 6 bases and J dropped 4 bases, with 21 bases sitting between them. The germline V gene encodes CDR1 MNHEY and CDR2 SMNVEV (reference sequence).

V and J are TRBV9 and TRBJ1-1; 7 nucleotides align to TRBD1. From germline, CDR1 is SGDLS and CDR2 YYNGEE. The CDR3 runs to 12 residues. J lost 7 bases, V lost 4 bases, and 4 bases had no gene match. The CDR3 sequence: CASSPTGVEAFF. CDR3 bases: TGTGCCAGCAGCCCTACAGGGGTTGAAGCTTTCTTT.

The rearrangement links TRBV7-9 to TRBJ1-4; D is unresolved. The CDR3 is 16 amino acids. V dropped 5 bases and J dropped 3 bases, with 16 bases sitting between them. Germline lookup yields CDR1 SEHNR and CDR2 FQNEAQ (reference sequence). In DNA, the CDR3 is TGTGCCAGCAGCCCCCTTCGTACTAAGGCTAATGAAAAACTGTTTTTT. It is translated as CASSPLRTKANEKLFF. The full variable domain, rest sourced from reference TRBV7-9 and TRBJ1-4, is DTGVSQNPRHKITKRGQNVTFRCDPISEHNRLYWYRQTLGQGPEFLTYFQNEAQLEKSRLLSDRFSAERPKGSFSTLEIQRTEQGDSAMYLCASSPLRTKANEKLFFGSGTQLSVL.

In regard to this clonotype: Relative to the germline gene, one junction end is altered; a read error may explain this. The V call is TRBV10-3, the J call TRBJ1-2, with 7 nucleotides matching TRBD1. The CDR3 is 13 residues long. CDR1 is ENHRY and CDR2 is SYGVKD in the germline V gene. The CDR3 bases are TGTGCCATCAGAGATGGACAGGTTGAGGGATTGCTCTTC. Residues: CAIRDGQVEGLLF.

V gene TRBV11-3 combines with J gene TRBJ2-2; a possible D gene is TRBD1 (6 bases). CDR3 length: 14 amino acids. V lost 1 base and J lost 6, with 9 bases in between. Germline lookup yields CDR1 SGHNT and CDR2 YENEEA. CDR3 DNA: TGTGCCAGCAGCTTAGGACAGGCCCCCGGGGAGCTGTTTTTT. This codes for CASSLGQAPGELFF. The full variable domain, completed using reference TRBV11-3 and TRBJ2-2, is EAGVVQSPRYKIIEKKQPVAFWCNPISGHNTLYWYLQNLGQGPELLIRYENEEAVDDSQLPKDRFSAERLKGVDSTLKIQPAELGDSAVYLCASSLGQAPGELFFGEGSRLTVL.

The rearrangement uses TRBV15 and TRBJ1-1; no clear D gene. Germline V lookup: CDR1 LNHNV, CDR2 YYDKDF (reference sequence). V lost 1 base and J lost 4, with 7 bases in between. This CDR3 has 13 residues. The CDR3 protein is CATSRGGSTEAFF. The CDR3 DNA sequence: TGTGCCACCAGCAGAGGCGGGTCCACTGAAGCTTTCTTT.

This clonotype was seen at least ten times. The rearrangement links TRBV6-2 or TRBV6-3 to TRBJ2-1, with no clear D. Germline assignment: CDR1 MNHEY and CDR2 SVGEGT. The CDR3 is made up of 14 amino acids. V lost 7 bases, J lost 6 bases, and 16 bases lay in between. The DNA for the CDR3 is TGTGCCAGCATGACCGTGGGCGGACCCAATGAGCAGTTCTTC. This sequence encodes CASMTVGGPNEQFF.

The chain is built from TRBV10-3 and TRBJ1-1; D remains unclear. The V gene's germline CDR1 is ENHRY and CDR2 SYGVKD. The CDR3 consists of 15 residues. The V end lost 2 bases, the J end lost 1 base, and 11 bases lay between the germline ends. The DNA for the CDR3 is TGTGCCATCAGTGAGCGAGGTCGGGAGAACACTGAAGCTTTCTTT. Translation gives CAISERGRENTEAFF.

The CDR3 spells CASSSRTSDTLYEQYF. The CDR3 DNA reads as TGTGCCAGCAGCTCACGGACTAGCGACACCTTATACGAGCAGTACTTC. The chain links TRBV7-2 to TRBJ2-7; 9 bases are shared with TRBD2. Germline V CDR1 and CDR2: SGHTA, FQGNSA. The trim removed 4 bases at V and 4 bases at J, leaving 11 bases unmatched. This CDR3 contains 16 residues. Full variable domain (rest looked up from reference TRBV7-2 and TRBJ2-7): GAGVSQSPSNKVTEKGKDVELRCDPISGHTALYWYRQSLGQGLEFLIYFQGNSAPDKSGLPSDRFSAERTGGSVSTLTIQRTQQEDSAVYLCASSSRTSDTLYEQYFGPGTRLTVT.

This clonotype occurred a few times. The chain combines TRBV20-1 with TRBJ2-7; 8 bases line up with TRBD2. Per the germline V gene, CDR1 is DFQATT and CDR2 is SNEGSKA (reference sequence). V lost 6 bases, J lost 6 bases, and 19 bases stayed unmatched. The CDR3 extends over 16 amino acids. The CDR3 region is CSALRRSPGTRIEQYF. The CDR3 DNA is TGCAGTGCCCTTCGACGGTCTCCCGGGACTAGAATCGAGCAGTACTTC.

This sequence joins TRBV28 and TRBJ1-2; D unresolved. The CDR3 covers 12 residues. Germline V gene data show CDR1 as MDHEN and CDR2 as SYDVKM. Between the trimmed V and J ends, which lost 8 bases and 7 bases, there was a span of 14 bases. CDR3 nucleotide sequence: TGTGCCAGCGGCTCAGAGTTTGTTGGCTACACCTTC. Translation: CASGSEFVGYTF.

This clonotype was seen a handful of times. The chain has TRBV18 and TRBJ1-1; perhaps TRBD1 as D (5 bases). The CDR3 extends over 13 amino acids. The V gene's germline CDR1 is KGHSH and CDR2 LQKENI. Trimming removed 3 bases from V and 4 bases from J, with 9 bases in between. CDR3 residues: CASSPAGLTEAFF. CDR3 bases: TGTGCCAGCTCACCCGCAGGGCTCACTGAAGCTTTCTTT.

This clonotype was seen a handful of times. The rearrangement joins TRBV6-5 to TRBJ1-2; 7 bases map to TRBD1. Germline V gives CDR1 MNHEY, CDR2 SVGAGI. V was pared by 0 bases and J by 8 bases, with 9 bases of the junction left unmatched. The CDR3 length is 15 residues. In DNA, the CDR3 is TGTGCCAGCAGTTACTCAGGGACAGCTAGAGAGGGCTACACCTTC. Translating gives CASSYSGTAREGYTF.

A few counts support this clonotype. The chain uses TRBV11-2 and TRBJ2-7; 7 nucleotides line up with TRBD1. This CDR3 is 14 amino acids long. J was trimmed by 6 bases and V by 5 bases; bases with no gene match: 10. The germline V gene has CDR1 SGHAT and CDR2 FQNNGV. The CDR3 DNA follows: TGTGCCAGCAGCCCCAAGACAGGGACGGGCGAGCAGTACTTC. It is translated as CASSPKTGTGEQYF.

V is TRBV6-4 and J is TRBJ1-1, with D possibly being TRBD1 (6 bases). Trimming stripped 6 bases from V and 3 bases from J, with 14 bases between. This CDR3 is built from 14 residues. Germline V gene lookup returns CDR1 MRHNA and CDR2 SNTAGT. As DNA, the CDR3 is TGTGCCAGCAGCCCACAGGGCTGGGACACTGAAGCTTTCTTT. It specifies CASSPQGWDTEAFF.

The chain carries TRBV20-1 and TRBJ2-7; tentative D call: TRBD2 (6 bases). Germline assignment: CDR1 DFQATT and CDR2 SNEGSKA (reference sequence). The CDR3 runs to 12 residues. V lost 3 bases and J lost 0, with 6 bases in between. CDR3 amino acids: CSASGSSYEQYF. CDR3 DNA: TGCAGTGCTAGCGGGAGCTCCTACGAGCAGTACTTC.

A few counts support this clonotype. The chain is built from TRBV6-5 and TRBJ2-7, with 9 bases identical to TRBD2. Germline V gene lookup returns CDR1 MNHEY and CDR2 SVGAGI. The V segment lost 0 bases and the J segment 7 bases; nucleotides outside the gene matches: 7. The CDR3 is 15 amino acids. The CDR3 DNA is TGTGCCAGCAGTTACTCGGCTAGCGGGATGAAGGAGCAGTACTTC. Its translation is CASSYSASGMKEQYF.

Written as DNA, the CDR3 is TGTGCCAGCAGCTTAGATCACGGACTAGAGGGGATAGCAGATACGCAGTATTTT. This encodes CASSLDHGLEGIADTQYF. The chain couples TRBV11-2 to TRBJ2-3; 7 bases are shared with TRBD2. With 0 bases clipped from V and 4 bases from J, the junction kept 13 bases outside the gene matches. The CDR3 consists of 18 residues. Looked up from germline, CDR1 is SGHAT and CDR2 is FQNNGV.

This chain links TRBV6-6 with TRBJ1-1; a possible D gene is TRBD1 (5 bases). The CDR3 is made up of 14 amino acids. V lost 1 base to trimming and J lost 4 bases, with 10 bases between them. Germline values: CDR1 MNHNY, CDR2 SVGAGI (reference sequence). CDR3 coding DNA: TGTGCCAGCAGTTACTGGGGGGTGGGCACTGAAGCTTTCTTT. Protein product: CASSYWGVGTEAFF.